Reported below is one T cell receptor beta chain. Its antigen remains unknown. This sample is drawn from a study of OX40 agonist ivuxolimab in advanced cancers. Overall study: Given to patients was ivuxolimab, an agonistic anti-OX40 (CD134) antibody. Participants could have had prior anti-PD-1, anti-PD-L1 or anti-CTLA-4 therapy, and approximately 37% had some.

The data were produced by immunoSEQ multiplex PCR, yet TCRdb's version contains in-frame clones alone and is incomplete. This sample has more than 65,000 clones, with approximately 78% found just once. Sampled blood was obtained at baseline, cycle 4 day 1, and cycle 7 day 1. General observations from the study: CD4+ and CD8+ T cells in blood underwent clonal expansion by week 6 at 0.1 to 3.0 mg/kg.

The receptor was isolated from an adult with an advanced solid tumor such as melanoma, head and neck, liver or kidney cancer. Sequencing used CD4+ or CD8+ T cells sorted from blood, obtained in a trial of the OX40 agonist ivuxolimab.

CDR3 sequence reads: CASSYSGNYGYTF. The CDR3 DNA reads TGTGCCAGCAGTTACTCGGGTAACTATGGCTACACCTTC. The V gene is TRBV6-5, the J gene TRBJ1-2; D not certain. With 0 bases removed from V and 1 base from J, the gap between germline ends came to 3 bases. In germline, CDR1 is MNHEY, CDR2 SVGAGI. The CDR3 totals 13 residues.